This T cell receptor beta chain was recovered during a study of control samples from healthy donors and cancer patients. This CDR3 is built from 12 residues. The V and J ends lost 3 bases and 10 bases respectively, with 12 bases between them. Assay used: immunoSEQ multiplex PCR; TCRdb lists only in-frame clones, some missing. The sample records around 160,000 clones, under 95% being singletons. The TCR was taken from a man younger than 35 in good health. The J gene is TRBJ1-2, the V gene TRBV12-3 or TRBV12-4; D not certain. Sequencing was carried out using blood. The CDR3 region is CASSLGPRNYTF. For the CDR3, the DNA is TGTGCCAGCAGTTTGGGTCCCCGCAACTACACCTTC.